Included here is one T cell receptor beta chain sequence, with context. What it binds is not known. One end of the junction is discordant with germline, which a read error may explain. The data originate from a study of tumor-infiltrating lymphocytes in primary liver carcinoma. Study-wide background: Patients were men and women aged 30 to 69 years. Points from the study as a whole: Relative to blood, tumors carried a significantly larger fraction of the repertoire in their top 250 clones (p = 0.039).

The roughly 19-33 mg bulk tissue piece was not sorted before simultaneous RNA and DNA extraction. The study sampled five separate regions from each tumor. The CDR3 length is 16 residues. CDR1 is SQVTM, CDR2 ANQGSEA, per germline. Researchers generated TCR beta cDNA from about 500 ng of total RNA, relying on a constant-region primer. Three rounds of nested multiplex PCR with slightly modified ARM-PCR produced TCR beta libraries. Investigators reported that the first two PCR rounds, at roughly 10 cycles each, used TRBV1-TRBV30 forward primers with a C-beta reverse primer. In TCRdb, the multiplex PCR reads were re-called with MiXCR into one record per CDR3 protein. The table records some 190,000 distinct CDR3 sequences, around four fifths of them present only once.

The rearrangement joins TRBV29-1 to TRBJ2-7; D is perhaps TRBD1 or TRBD2 (5 bases each). The sequence came from a man aged 40-50 years with primary liver carcinoma and hepatitis B virus infection. Sequenced: tumor tissue from primary liver carcinoma. The CDR3, as DNA: TGCATCGCCATGACATCTGGGACCCGCACTCCCTACGAACAGTACTTC. Protein product: CIAMTSGTRTPYEQYF.